This T cell receptor beta chain was identified during a study of early T cells in non-severe SARS-CoV-2 infection. Study in general: Sequencing of unsorted whole blood was done on bulk RNA, leaving chains unpaired.

CDR3 size: 16 residues. J was trimmed by 5 bases and V by 8 bases; bases with no gene match: 11. Germline-derived CDR1 and CDR2 are WSHSY and SAAADI. This clonotype was counted at least ten times. Its antigen remains unknown. General study results and limits: Comparison of clonotypes with VDJdb favored anti-spike CD8 responses while missing private and CD4 specificities.

As part of library construction, unique molecular identifiers were attached to individual cDNA molecules. TCRdb re-called the 5' RACE reads with MiXCR, one entry per CDR3 protein. The sample has about 110,000 distinct CDR3 sequences, 11% seen once. The rearrangement joins TRBV10-2 to TRBJ2-5; 13 nucleotides align to TRBD2. Sequencing was carried out using whole blood. The receptor was derived from an adult who was a healthcare worker with PCR-confirmed SARS-CoV-2 infection or an uninfected control (not recorded which). The CDR3, as DNA: TGCGCCAGCGGGGAGGGACTAGCGGGAAGGAGGGAGACCCAGTACTTC. Its protein product is CASGEGLAGRRETQYF.